This T cell receptor (beta chain) was recovered during a study of T cells after posttransplantation cyclophosphamide. This clone is labeled medium-sized. Its antigen is as yet unknown. Measured with immunoSEQ multiplex PCR; TCRdb has only the in-frame clones, and not every one. Altogether 7,500 or so clones were found in the sample, and no singletons occur. The germline gives CDR1 MDHEN, CDR2 SYDVKM. V lost 5 bases and J lost 7, with 18 bases in between. This CDR3 has 15 amino acids. Overall study findings and caveats: TRB clonality was highly associated with recipient CMV seropositivity and reactivation.

Busulfan-fludarabine conditioning, marrow transplant, and cyclophosphamide on days +3 and +4 were administered. This sequence originates from a female patient aged 45-65 years who received an allogeneic stem cell transplant from an unrelated donor, was CMV-positive, and had acute GVHD only. The graft donor may be the source of some T cells. Sequencing used PBMCs, obtained after allogeneic stem cell transplant with posttransplant cyclophosphamide. The rearrangement uses TRBV28 and TRBJ1-3; D uncertain. The chain's CDR3 is CASSLLEAMGNTIYF. The CDR3 DNA follows: TGTGCCAGCAGTCTCCTGGAGGCGATGGGGAACACCATATATTTT.